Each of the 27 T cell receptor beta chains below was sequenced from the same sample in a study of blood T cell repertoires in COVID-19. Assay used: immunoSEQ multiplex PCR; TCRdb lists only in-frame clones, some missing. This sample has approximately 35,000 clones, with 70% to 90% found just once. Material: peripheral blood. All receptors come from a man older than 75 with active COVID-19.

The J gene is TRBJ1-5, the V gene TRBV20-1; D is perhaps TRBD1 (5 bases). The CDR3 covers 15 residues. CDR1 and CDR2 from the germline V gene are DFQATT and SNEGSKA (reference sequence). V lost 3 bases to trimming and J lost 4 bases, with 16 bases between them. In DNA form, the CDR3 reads TGCAGTGCTAGTTTGGGGCCCAGAAAGAATCAGCCCCAGCATTTT. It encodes CSASLGPRKNQPQHF.

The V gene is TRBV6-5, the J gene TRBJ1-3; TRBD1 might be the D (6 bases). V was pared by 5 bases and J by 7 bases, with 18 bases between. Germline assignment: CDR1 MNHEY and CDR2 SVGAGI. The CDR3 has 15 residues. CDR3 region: CASSPAGDKRNTIYF. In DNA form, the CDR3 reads TGTGCCAGCAGTCCCGCAGGGGATAAAAGGAACACCATATATTTT.

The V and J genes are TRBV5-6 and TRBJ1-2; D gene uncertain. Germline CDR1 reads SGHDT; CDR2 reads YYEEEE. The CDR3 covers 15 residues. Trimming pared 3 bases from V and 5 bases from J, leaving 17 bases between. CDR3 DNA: TGTGCCAGCAGCTCGACTGAGGGCGGTTGGTATGGCTACACCTTC. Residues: CASSSTEGGWYGYTF. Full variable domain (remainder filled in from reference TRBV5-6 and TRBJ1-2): DAGVTQSPTHLIKTRGQQVTLRCSPKSGHDTVSWYQQALGQGPQFIFQYYEEEERQRGNFPDRFSGHQFPNYSSELNVNALLLGDSALYLCASSSTEGGWYGYTFGSGTRLTVV.

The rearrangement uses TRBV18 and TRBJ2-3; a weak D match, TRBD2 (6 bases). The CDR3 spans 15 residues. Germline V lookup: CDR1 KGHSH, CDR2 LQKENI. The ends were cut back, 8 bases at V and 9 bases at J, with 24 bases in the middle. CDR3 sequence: CASQAGRGSGETQYF. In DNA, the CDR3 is TGTGCCAGCCAGGCCGGTAGGGGTAGCGGCGAAACGCAGTATTTT.

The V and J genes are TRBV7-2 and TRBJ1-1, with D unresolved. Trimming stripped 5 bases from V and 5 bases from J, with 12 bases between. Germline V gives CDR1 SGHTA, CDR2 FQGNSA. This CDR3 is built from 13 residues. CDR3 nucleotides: TGTGCCAGCAGCACTCGGACTTTGACTGAAGCTTTCTTT. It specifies CASSTRTLTEAFF.

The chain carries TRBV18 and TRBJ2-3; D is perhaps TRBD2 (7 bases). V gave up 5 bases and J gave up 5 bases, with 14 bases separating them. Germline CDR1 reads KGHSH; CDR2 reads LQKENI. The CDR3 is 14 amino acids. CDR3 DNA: TGTGCCAGCTCATGGCCCGGGGGGCGAGATACGCAGTATTTT. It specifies CASSWPGGRDTQYF.

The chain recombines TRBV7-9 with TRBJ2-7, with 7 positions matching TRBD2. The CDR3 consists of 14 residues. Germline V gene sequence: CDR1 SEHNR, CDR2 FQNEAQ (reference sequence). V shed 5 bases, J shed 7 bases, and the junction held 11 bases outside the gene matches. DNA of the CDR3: TGTGCCAGCAGCCCCCTGTCTGCGGGAGTTGAGCAGTACTTC. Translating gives CASSPLSAGVEQYF.

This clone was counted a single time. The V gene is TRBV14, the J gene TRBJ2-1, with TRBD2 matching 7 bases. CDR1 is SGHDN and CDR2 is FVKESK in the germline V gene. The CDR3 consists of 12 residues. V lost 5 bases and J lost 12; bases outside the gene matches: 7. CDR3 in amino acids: CASSSGGPGQFF. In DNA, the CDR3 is TGTGCCAGCAGCTCGGGGGGACCAGGGCAGTTCTTC.

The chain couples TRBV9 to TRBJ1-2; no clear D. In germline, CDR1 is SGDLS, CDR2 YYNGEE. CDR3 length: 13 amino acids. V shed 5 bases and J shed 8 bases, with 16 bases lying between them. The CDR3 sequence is CASRREYSEGYTF. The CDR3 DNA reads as TGTGCCAGCAGACGGGAGTACTCGGAAGGCTACACCTTC.

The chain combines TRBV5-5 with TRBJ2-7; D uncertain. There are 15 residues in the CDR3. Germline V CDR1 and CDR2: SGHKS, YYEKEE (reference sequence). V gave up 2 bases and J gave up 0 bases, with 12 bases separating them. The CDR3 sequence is CASSFLYPGSYEQYF. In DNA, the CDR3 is TGTGCCAGCAGCTTTTTATATCCGGGCTCCTACGAGCAGTACTTC.

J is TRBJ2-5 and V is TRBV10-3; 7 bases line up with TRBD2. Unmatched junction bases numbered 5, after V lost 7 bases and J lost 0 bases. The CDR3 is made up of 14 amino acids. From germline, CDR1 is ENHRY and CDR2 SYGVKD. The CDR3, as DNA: TGTGCCATCAACGGGGGGTTGGACCAAGAGACCCAGTACTTC. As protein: CAINGGLDQETQYF.

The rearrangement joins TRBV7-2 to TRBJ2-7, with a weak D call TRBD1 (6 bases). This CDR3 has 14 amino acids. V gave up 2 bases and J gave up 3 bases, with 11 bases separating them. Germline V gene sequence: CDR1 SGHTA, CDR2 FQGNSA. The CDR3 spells CASSLNRDNYEQYF. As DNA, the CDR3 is TGTGCCAGCAGCTTAAACAGGGATAACTACGAGCAGTACTTC.

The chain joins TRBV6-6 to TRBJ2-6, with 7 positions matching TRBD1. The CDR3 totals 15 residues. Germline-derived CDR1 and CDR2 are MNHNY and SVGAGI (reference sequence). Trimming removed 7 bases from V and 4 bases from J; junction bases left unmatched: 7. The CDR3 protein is CASTETGLGANVLTF. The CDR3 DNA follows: TGTGCCAGCACCGAGACAGGGCTGGGGGCCAACGTCCTGACTTTC.

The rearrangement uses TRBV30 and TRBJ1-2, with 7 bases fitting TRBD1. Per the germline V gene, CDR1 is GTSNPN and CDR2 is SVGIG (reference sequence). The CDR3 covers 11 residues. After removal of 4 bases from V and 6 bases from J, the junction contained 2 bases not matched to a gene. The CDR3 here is CAWKGADGYTF. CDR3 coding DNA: TGTGCCTGGAAGGGGGCTGATGGCTACACCTTC.

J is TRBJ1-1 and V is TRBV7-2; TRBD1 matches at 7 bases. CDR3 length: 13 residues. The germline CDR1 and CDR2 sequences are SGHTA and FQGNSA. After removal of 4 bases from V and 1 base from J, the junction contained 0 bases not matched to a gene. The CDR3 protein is CASSWTGNTEAFF. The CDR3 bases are TGTGCCAGCAGCTGGACAGGGAACACTGAAGCTTTCTTT.

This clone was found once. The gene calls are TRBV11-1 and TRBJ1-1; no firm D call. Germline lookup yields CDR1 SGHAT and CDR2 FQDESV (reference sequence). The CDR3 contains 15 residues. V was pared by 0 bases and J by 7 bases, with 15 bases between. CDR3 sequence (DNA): TGTGCCAGCAGCTTAGCGGGTCGCGGGGTCGGTGAAGCTTTCTTT. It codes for CASSLAGRGVGEAFF.

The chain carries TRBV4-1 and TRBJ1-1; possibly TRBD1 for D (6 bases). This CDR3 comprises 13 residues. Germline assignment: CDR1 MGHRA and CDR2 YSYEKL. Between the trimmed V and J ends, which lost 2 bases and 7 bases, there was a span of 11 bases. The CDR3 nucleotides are TGCGCCAGCAGCCAAAATGACAGGTTTGAAGCTTTCTTT. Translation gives CASSQNDRFEAFF.

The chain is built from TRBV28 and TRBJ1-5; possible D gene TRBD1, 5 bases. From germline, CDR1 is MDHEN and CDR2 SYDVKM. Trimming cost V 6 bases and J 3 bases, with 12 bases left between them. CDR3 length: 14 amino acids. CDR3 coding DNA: TGTGCCAGCAGAGTGGGGACTTTCAATCAGCCCCAGCATTTT. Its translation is CASRVGTFNQPQHF.

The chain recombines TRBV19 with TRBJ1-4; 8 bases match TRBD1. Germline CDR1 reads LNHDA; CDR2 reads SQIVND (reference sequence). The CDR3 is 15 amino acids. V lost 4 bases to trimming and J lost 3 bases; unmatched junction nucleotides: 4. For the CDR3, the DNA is TGTGCCAGTAGTACCGGACAGGGAGCTAATGAAAAACTGTTTTTT. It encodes CASSTGQGANEKLFF.

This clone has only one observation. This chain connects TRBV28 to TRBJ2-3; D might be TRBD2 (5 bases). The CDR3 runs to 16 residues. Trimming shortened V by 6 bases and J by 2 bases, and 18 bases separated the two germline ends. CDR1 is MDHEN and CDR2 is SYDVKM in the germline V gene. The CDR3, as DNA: TGTGCCAGCAGGAACCTACCGGGCCTAGCCACAGATACGCAGTATTTT. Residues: CASRNLPGLATDTQYF.

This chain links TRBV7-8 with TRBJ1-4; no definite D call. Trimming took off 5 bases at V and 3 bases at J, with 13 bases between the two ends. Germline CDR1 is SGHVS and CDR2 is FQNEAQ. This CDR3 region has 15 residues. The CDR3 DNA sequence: TGTGCCAGCAGCCTAGGGATGGGAGCTAATGAAAAACTGTTTTTT. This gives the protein CASSLGMGANEKLFF.

CDR3 residues: CASSPDRHTGELFF. The CDR3 DNA sequence: TGTGCCAGCTCACCAGACAGGCACACCGGGGAGCTGTTTTTT. The rearrangement links TRBV18 to TRBJ2-2, with a weak D call TRBD1 (6 bases). The CDR3 sequence is 14 residues long. CDR1 is KGHSH, CDR2 LQKENI, per germline. V was pared by 2 bases and J by 3 bases, with 7 bases between.

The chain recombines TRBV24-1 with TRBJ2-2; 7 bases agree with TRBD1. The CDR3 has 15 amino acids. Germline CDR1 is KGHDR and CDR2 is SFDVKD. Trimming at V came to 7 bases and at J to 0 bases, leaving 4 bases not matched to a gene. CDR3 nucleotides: TGTGCCACCAGAACCGGGACAGCGAACACCGGGGAGCTGTTTTTT. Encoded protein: CATRTGTANTGELFF.

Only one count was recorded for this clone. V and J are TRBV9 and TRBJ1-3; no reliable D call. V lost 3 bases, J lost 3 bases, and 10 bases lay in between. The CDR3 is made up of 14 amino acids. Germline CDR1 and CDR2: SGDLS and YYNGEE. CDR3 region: CASSAARNGNTIYF. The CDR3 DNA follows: TGTGCCAGCAGCGCCGCCAGGAATGGAAACACCATATATTTT. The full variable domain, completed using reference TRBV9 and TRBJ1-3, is DSGVTQTPKHLITATGQRVTLRCSPRSGDLSVYWYQQSLDQGLQFLIQYYNGEERAKGNILERFSAQQFPDLHSELNLSSLELGDSALYFCASSAARNGNTIYFGEGSWLTVV.

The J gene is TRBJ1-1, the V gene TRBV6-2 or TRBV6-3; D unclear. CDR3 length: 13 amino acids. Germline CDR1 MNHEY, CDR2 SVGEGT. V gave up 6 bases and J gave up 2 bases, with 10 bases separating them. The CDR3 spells CASSITRNTEAFF. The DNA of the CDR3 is TGTGCCAGCAGCATAACAAGAAACACTGAAGCTTTCTTT.

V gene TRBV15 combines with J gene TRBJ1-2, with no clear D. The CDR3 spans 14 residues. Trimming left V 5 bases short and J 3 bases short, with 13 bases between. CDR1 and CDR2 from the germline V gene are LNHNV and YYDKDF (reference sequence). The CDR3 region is CATSPQPNYYGYTF. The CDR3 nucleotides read TGTGCCACCAGCCCCCAACCAAACTACTATGGCTACACCTTC.

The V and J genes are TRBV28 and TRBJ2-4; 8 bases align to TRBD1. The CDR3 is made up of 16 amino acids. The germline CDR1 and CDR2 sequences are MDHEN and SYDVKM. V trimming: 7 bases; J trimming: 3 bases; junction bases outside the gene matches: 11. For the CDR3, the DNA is TGTGCCAGCAATTACCTCAGGGGGCAAGACAAAAACATTCAGTACTTC. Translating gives CASNYLRGQDKNIQYF.